The 3 T cell receptor beta chains below were found in one sample sequenced in a study of response to subunit inactivated influenza vaccine. From the RT-PCR reads, TCRdb called clonotypes with MiXCR, one entry per CDR3 protein. This table holds over 400,000 distinct CDR3 sequences, approximately 11% found once. Here the sequenced sample was PBMCs from blood, taken roughly 48 days after vaccination. The receptors were sampled from a man in his fifties or sixties who received an inactivated influenza vaccine.

The chain is built from TRBV20-1 and TRBJ2-1; TRBD2 matches at 8 bases. The CDR3 covers 18 residues. V gave up 5 bases and J gave up 0 bases; unmatched junction bases: 15. The V gene's germline CDR1 is DFQATT and CDR2 SNEGSKA (reference sequence). The CDR3 DNA is TGCAGTGCTCTCCGGGGGGCGGGGGGTTTAAGCTCCTACAATGAGCAGTTCTTC. Its protein is CSALRGAGGLSSYNEQFF.

The V gene is TRBV15, the J gene TRBJ2-5; the D is unclear. The CDR3 has 13 residues. CDR1 LNHNV and CDR2 YYDKDF come from the germline V gene (reference sequence). Trimming pared 8 bases from V and 2 bases from J, leaving 12 bases between. The CDR3 DNA reads TGTGCCACCGGTTGGGCGGTGCAAGAGACCCAGTACTTC. This gives the protein CATGWAVQETQYF.

The gene calls are TRBV5-1 and TRBJ1-2; possible D gene TRBD1, 5 bases. This CDR3 is built from 15 residues. CDR1 is SGHRS and CDR2 is YFSETQ in the germline V gene. The V and J ends lost 4 bases and 2 bases respectively, with 15 bases between them. This chain's CDR3 is CASSPGRDPNYGYTF. In DNA, the CDR3 is TGCGCCAGCAGCCCAGGGCGGGACCCAAACTATGGCTACACCTTC.